Each of the 19 T cell receptor beta chains below was sequenced from the same sample in a study of blood T cell repertoires in COVID-19 (dated by TCRdb to about 2020). The library was produced with the immunoSEQ multiplex PCR assay. This immuneACCESS table, as held by TCRdb, lists in-frame sequences with V and J called but not all clones. Of the missing ones, under half trace to an unresolved V gene in checked studies; the others have no known cause. Present in this sample are roughly 380,000 clones, 81% of which were seen just once. The top ten clones comprise 1.1% of the sample. The source material was peripheral blood. These receptors originate from a human donor with acute or convalescent COVID-19. The donor label of this sample is uncertain.

The genes are TRBV18 and TRBJ1-1, with TRBD1 identical over 7 bases. Germline V lookup: CDR1 KGHSH, CDR2 LQKENI. V lost 3 bases to trimming and J lost 4 bases; unmatched junction nucleotides: 8. The length of the CDR3 is 15 residues. The CDR3 DNA follows: TGTGCCAGCTCACCGCGTTTGCAGGGGGGCACTGAAGCTTTCTTT. Protein product: CASSPRLQGGTEAFF.

The chain couples TRBV28 to TRBJ1-3, with D possibly matching TRBD1 (5 bases). This CDR3 has 15 amino acids. The V gene lost 7 bases and the J gene lost 2 bases, with 15 bases spanning the gap. Germline assignment: CDR1 MDHEN and CDR2 SYDVKM. The CDR3 loop is CASTLLSGTGNTIYF. Written as DNA, the CDR3 is TGTGCCAGCACCCTCCTTTCAGGGACTGGAAACACCATATATTTT.

The chain has TRBV28 and TRBJ1-2; 9 bases agree with TRBD1. With V trimmed by 5 bases and J by 8 bases, 6 bases remained unmatched. There are 13 residues in the CDR3. The germline V gene encodes CDR1 MDHEN and CDR2 SYDVKM. In nucleotides, the CDR3 is TGTGCCAGCAGTCTGCCGGACAGGGGCGGCTACACCTTC. Translated: CASSLPDRGGYTF.

The rearrangement uses TRBV5-1 and TRBJ2-3, with a weak D call TRBD1 (5 bases). The CDR3 is made up of 15 amino acids. V was shortened by 1 base and J by 2 bases, with 11 bases between the two germline ends. Germline CDR1 SGHRS, CDR2 YFSETQ. The CDR3 sequence is CASSLRAGLTDTQYF. The CDR3 bases are TGCGCCAGCAGCTTGAGGGCAGGGCTCACAGATACGCAGTATTTT.

This clone was observed a handful of times. This rearrangement joins TRBV27 to TRBJ2-2, with 8 positions matching TRBD1. CDR1 MNHEY and CDR2 SMNVEV come from the germline V gene (reference sequence). J lost 5 bases, V lost 5 bases, and 7 bases had no gene match. The CDR3 sequence is 15 residues long. The chain's CDR3 is CASSRGQGGTGELFF. CDR3 bases: TGTGCCAGCAGTCGCGGACAGGGAGGAACCGGGGAGCTGTTTTTT.

There are a few counts of this clone. The V and J genes are TRBV30 and TRBJ1-5, with 8 positions matching TRBD1. Germline V CDR1 and CDR2: GTSNPN, SVGIG (reference sequence). This CDR3 is built from 14 residues. The J segment lost 9 bases and the V segment lost 3 bases, leaving 10 bases of the junction unmatched. CDR3 region: CAWSTGQGKRPQHF. The CDR3 bases are TGTGCCTGGAGCACAGGACAGGGAAAACGGCCCCAGCATTTT.

This rearrangement joins TRBV30 to TRBJ1-3; D ambiguous. CDR3 length: 15 amino acids. V was clipped by 2 bases and J by 2 bases, with 13 bases between them. Germline loops: CDR1 GTSNPN, CDR2 SVGIG (reference sequence). The CDR3 here is CAWSMGGVPGNTIYF. CDR3 nucleotides: TGTGCCTGGAGTATGGGAGGAGTTCCTGGAAACACCATATATTTT.

With respect to this clone: One junction end disagrees with the germline gene, perhaps due to a read error. The CDR3 spells CASSLDPSSSEQYF. The CDR3 nucleotides are TGTGCCAGCAGCTTAGATCCTAGCTCCTCCGAGCAGTACTTC. The chain links TRBV7-9 to TRBJ2-7; D may be TRBD2 (5 bases). CDR1 is SEHNR, CDR2 FQNEAQ, per germline (reference sequence). The CDR3 consists of 14 residues. The whole variable domain, filled in from reference TRBV7-9 and TRBJ2-7, reads DTGVSQNPRHKITKRGQNVTFRCDPISEHNRLYWYRQTLGQGPEFLTYFQNEAQLEKSRLLSDRFSAERPKGSFSTLEIQRTEQGDSAMYLCASSLDPSSSEQYFGPGTRLTVT.

This clone was seen many times. The chain is built from TRBV4-2 and TRBJ1-4; D is perhaps TRBD1 (6 bases). The germline gives CDR1 LGHNA, CDR2 YNFKEQ. V shed 0 bases and J shed 8 bases, with 13 bases lying between them. There are 15 residues in the CDR3. CDR3 coding DNA: TGTGCCAGCAGCCAAGAGGACAGTGACAGCGAAAAACTGTTTTTT. It codes for CASSQEDSDSEKLFF.

This chain connects TRBV18 to TRBJ2-7; 8 bases map to TRBD2. The CDR3 spans 15 residues. CDR1 is KGHSH, CDR2 LQKENI, per germline. The ends lost 3 bases at V and 3 bases at J; junction bases unmatched: 7. CDR3 DNA: TGTGCCAGCTCACCGGAGGCAGCGGGGGTCTACGAGCAGTACTTC. Translation: CASSPEAAGVYEQYF. The whole variable domain, remainder taken from reference TRBV18 and TRBJ2-7, is NAGVMQNPRHLVRRRGQEARLRCSPMKGHSHVYWYRQLPEEGLKFMVYLQKENIIDESGMPKERFSAEFPKEGPSILRIQQVVRGDSAAYFCASSPEAAGVYEQYFGPGTRLTVT.

This chain joins TRBV5-1 and TRBJ1-1; D is unresolved. In germline, CDR1 is SGHRS, CDR2 YFSETQ. The CDR3 contains 13 residues. With 3 bases removed from V and 4 bases from J, the gap between germline ends came to 10 bases. In DNA, the CDR3 is TGCGCCAGCAGCTATTTTCGGTCCACTGAAGCTTTCTTT. Translation: CASSYFRSTEAFF.

The rearrangement links TRBV19 to TRBJ2-2; 7 nucleotides match TRBD2. Germline CDR1 reads LNHDA; CDR2 reads SQIVND (reference sequence). The ends lost 8 bases at V and 5 bases at J; junction bases unmatched: 8. The CDR3 totals 14 residues. The CDR3 DNA follows: TGTGCCAGTTCCGGGAGGTTATTTACCGGGGAGCTGTTTTTT. Translation: CASSGRLFTGELFF.

The chain recombines TRBV19 with TRBJ1-5; 10 nucleotides agree with TRBD1. CDR3 length equals 13 residues. From germline, CDR1 is LNHDA and CDR2 SQIVND (reference sequence). After removal of 6 bases from V and 7 bases from J, the junction contained 3 bases not matched to a gene. The CDR3 spells CASRPTGGQPQHF. The CDR3 bases are TGTGCCAGTAGACCGACAGGGGGCCAGCCCCAGCATTTT.

V and J are TRBV6-5 and TRBJ2-3; weak D call: TRBD2 (6 bases). Trimming took off 6 bases at V and 7 bases at J, with 17 bases between the two ends. This CDR3 comprises 14 residues. The germline V gene encodes CDR1 MNHEY and CDR2 SVGAGI. Here the CDR3 reads CASRGGQGVYTQYF. The CDR3, as DNA: TGTGCCAGCAGGGGGGGTCAGGGTGTTTATACGCAGTATTTT.

V is TRBV16 and J is TRBJ1-6; perhaps TRBD1 as D (6 bases). From germline, CDR1 is KGHSY and CDR2 FQNENV. Trimming pared 1 base from V and 10 bases from J, leaving 11 bases between. The length of the CDR3 is 14 residues. The CDR3 sequence is CASSQFTGNSPLHF. In nucleotides, the CDR3 is TGTGCCAGCAGCCAATTCACAGGGAACTCACCCCTCCACTTT.

This chain links TRBV24-1 with TRBJ2-5; a possible D gene is TRBD2 (5 bases). Trimming pared 3 bases from V and 5 bases from J, leaving 15 bases between. The CDR3 runs 15 residues. The V gene's germline CDR1 is KGHDR and CDR2 SFDVKD. The CDR3 DNA reads as TGTGCCACCAGTGATCCTACCGAGGGAGTGGAGACCCAGTACTTC. Translated: CATSDPTEGVETQYF.

This chain links TRBV18 with TRBJ2-1, with D possibly TRBD2 on 7 matching bases. V lost 3 bases to trimming and J lost 4 bases, with 16 bases between them. Germline values: CDR1 KGHSH, CDR2 LQKENI. This CDR3 contains 16 residues. CDR3 loop: CASSPLPGGAYNEQFF. For the CDR3, the DNA is TGTGCCAGCTCACCGTTGCCGGGGGGCGCATACAATGAGCAGTTCTTC.

The chain recombines TRBV18 with TRBJ1-3; D ambiguous. V was shortened by 6 bases and J by 2 bases, with 5 bases between the two germline ends. This CDR3 spans 12 amino acids. CDR1 is KGHSH, CDR2 LQKENI, per germline. This CDR3 is CASSSAGNTIYF. DNA of the CDR3: TGTGCCAGCTCGTCGGCTGGAAACACCATATATTTT.

The chain employs TRBV19 and TRBJ1-1, with 8 bases fitting TRBD1. The germline CDR1 and CDR2 sequences are LNHDA and SQIVND (reference sequence). This CDR3 has 14 amino acids. V lost 7 bases, J lost 1 base, and 5 bases stayed unmatched. The CDR3 spells CASKVGQGNTEAFF. The CDR3 DNA follows: TGTGCCAGTAAGGTTGGACAGGGGAACACTGAAGCTTTCTTT. Looking up the rest from reference TRBV19 and TRBJ1-1 gives the full variable domain: DGGITQSPKYLFRKEGQNVTLSCEQNLNHDAMYWYRQDPGQGLRLIYYSQIVNDFQKGDIAEGYSVSREKKESFPLTVTSAQKNPTAFYLCASKVGQGNTEAFFGQGTRLTVV.